This T cell receptor beta chain was recovered during a study of T cells after yellow fever vaccination. TCRdb recomputed calls from the 5' RACE reads with MiXCR, one row per CDR3 protein. In the table there are 510,000 or so distinct CDR3 sequences, under 25% of which are singletons. The sequences come from PBMCs, collected 15 days after the yellow fever booster vaccination. This clonotype was sampled from a man in his thirties or forties who received the YFV17D yellow fever vaccine.

The CDR3 loop is CASSIGTKYEQYF. CDR3 DNA sequence: TGTGCCAGCTCAATAGGGACGAAATACGAGCAGTACTTC. The V call is TRBV18, the J call TRBJ2-7; the D call may be TRBD1 or TRBD2 (5 bases each). The V gene lost 5 bases and the J gene lost 4 bases, with 12 bases spanning the gap. The germline V gene encodes CDR1 KGHSH and CDR2 LQKENI. CDR3 length equals 13 residues.